Following are 20 T cell receptor beta chains from one sample sequenced in a study of T cell changes during pregnancy in multiple sclerosis. TCRdb keeps only in-frame clones here, not all; method: immunoSEQ multiplex PCR. The sample carries 48,000 or so clones, over 80% recorded once. Source: CD4+ T cells from peripheral blood mononuclear cells, taken in the second trimester of pregnancy. Receptors originate from a female donor in good health, enrolled as a control in a pregnancy study.

For the CDR3, the DNA is TGTGCCAGCAGCCTAGGTGGGACAGGGTTGGGAAACATTCAGTACTTC. Its translation is CASSLGGTGLGNIQYF. The J gene is TRBJ2-4, the V gene TRBV7-9; 9 bases line up with TRBD1. Germline V gene data show CDR1 as SEHNR and CDR2 as FQNEAQ (reference sequence). CDR3 length: 16 amino acids. J gave up 6 bases and V 5 bases, and 11 bases lay outside the gene matches.

This clone was found once. The rearrangement uses TRBV25-1 and TRBJ2-1, with 13 bases aligning to TRBD2. After removal of 1 base from V and 12 bases from J, the junction contained 12 bases not matched to a gene. CDR1 and CDR2 (germline): MGHDK, SYGVNS. The CDR3 runs to 17 residues. CDR3 amino acids: CASSELGSGLAGRAQFF. The CDR3 nucleotides read TGTGCCAGCAGTGAATTGGGCTCGGGACTAGCGGGAAGGGCGCAGTTCTTC.

The CDR3 protein is CATKKGTSFLLPTDTQYF. The CDR3 nucleotides read TGTGCCACGAAAAAGGGGACTAGCTTTCTCCTCCCCACAGATACGCAGTATTTT. The chain carries TRBV2 and TRBJ2-3; 9 positions agree with TRBD2. The V gene's germline CDR1 is SNHLY and CDR2 FYNNEI. The CDR3 has 18 residues. V lost 10 bases, J lost 2 bases, and 19 bases stayed unmatched.

This sequence joins TRBV6-5 and TRBJ2-5, with D hard to call. The CDR3 totals 12 residues. Germline assignment: CDR1 MNHEY and CDR2 SVGAGI. V gave up 6 bases and J gave up 1 base, with 6 bases separating them. CDR3 protein: CASSQSQETQYF. The CDR3 DNA follows: TGTGCCAGCAGCCAATCCCAAGAGACCCAGTACTTC.

The rearrangement links TRBV5-1 to TRBJ2-5; 8 nucleotides match TRBD2. The CDR3 sequence is 15 residues long. Germline assignment: CDR1 SGHRS and CDR2 YFSETQ. V trimming: 1 base; J trimming: 4 bases; junction bases outside the gene matches: 6. The CDR3 spells CASSLQREKSETQYF. The CDR3 bases are TGCGCCAGCAGCTTGCAGCGGGAGAAGTCAGAGACCCAGTACTTC.

The rearrangement links TRBV6-1 to TRBJ2-7, with 7 positions matching TRBD2. Trimming cost V 0 bases and J 9 bases; bases outside gene matches: 11. The CDR3 totals 15 residues. The germline CDR1 and CDR2 sequences are MNHNS and SASEGT. The chain's CDR3 is CASSEASGGGSVQYF. The CDR3 DNA follows: TGTGCCAGCAGTGAAGCGAGCGGCGGGGGAAGCGTGCAGTACTTC.

The chain couples TRBV4-2 to TRBJ2-3, with TRBD2 matching 7 bases. The CDR3 is 16 amino acids. Trimming cost V 0 bases and J 2 bases; bases outside gene matches: 5. Germline CDR1 LGHNA, CDR2 YNFKEQ. This CDR3 is CASSQELAVYTDTQYF. The CDR3 nucleotides are TGTGCCAGCAGCCAAGAGCTAGCGGTATACACAGATACGCAGTATTTT.

This clone appeared once. This chain links TRBV5-6 with TRBJ2-7; D possibly corresponds to TRBD1 (5 bases). CDR1 SGHDT and CDR2 YYEEEE come from the germline V gene. Trimming left V 2 bases short and J 4 bases short, with 10 bases between. The CDR3 runs 13 residues. The CDR3 DNA reads as TGTGCCAGCAGCTTCAGGGTCCCTTACGAGCAGTACTTC. Translated: CASSFRVPYEQYF.

The CDR3 here is CASSFLPRGRGDTQYF. CDR3 DNA sequence: TGTGCCAGCAGCTTCCTACCACGCGGGAGGGGAGATACGCAGTATTTT. V is TRBV7-3 and J is TRBJ2-3, with 9 bases fitting TRBD2. There are 16 residues in the CDR3. The ends lost 3 bases at V and 5 bases at J; junction bases unmatched: 9. Germline V lookup: CDR1 SGHTA, CDR2 FQGTGA.

The CDR3 DNA follows: TGTGCCAGCTCAAGGGACAGGACTGGCAATCAGCCCCAGCATTTT. Its translation is CASSRDRTGNQPQHF. The V and J genes are TRBV18 and TRBJ1-5; 8 positions agree with TRBD1. J gave up 2 bases and V 5 bases, and 5 bases lay outside the gene matches. Per the germline V gene, CDR1 is KGHSH and CDR2 is LQKENI. CDR3 length equals 15 residues.

The chain is built from TRBV28 and TRBJ1-4; D not resolved. Germline CDR1 and CDR2: MDHEN and SYDVKM. The CDR3 is 12 amino acids. V shed 1 base and J shed 13 bases, with 10 bases lying between them. The CDR3 region has the DNA TGTGCCAGCAGTTTATCGGTACCGAGACTGTTTTTT. It translates to CASSLSVPRLFF.

The chain carries TRBV28 and TRBJ1-1; D possibly corresponds to TRBD1 (5 bases). This CDR3 has 13 amino acids. Germline CDR1 is MDHEN and CDR2 is SYDVKM. V lost 8 bases and J lost 1, with 11 bases in between. CDR3 bases: TGTGCCAGCGGGGGGAGGGAGAACACTGAAGCTTTCTTT. The encoded protein is CASGGRENTEAFF.

The chain couples TRBV28 to TRBJ1-6; 9 bases match TRBD1. CDR1 is MDHEN, CDR2 SYDVKM, per germline. This CDR3 contains 14 residues. V shed 5 bases and J 8 bases; nucleotides not matched to a gene: 4. The CDR3 DNA reads TGTGCCAGCAGTACGGGACAGGGTTATTCACCCCTCCACTTT. Encoded protein: CASSTGQGYSPLHF. Full variable domain (outside the CDR3, taken from reference TRBV28 and TRBJ1-6): DVKVTQSSRYLVKRTGEKVFLECVQDMDHENMFWYRQDPGLGLRLIYFSYDVKMKEKGDIPEGYSVSREKKERFSLILESASTNQTSMYLCASSTGQGYSPLHFGNGTRLTVT.

CDR3 in DNA: TGTGCCAGCAGCCCCCGGAGCGGAGGGAGTGAGCAGTACTTC. It yields the protein CASSPRSGGSEQYF. The gene calls are TRBV7-2 and TRBJ2-7, with a possible D match to TRBD2 (6 bases). Trimming took off 5 bases at V and 7 bases at J, with 18 bases between the two ends. Germline values: CDR1 SGHTA, CDR2 FQGNSA. The CDR3 contains 14 residues.

The rearrangement joins TRBV21-1 to TRBJ1-5; the table's D call TRBD1 went unverified against the DNA. TRBV21-1 is a documented pseudogene. The CDR3 spans 17 residues. The CDR3 spells CASSKGTGGYSNQPQHF. DNA of the CDR3: TGTGCCAGCAGCAAGGGGACAGGGGGATATAGCAATCAGCCCCAGCATTTT.

This sequence joins TRBV30 and TRBJ1-3; possibly TRBD1 for D (6 bases). The CDR3 covers 14 residues. Germline assignment: CDR1 GTSNPN and CDR2 SVGIG (reference sequence). V lost 1 base and J 3 bases, leaving 10 bases between the germline ends. DNA for the CDR3: TGTGCCTGGAGTGCAGGGGACGGTGGAAACACCATATATTTT. It codes for CAWSAGDGGNTIYF.

The chain combines TRBV15 with TRBJ2-1; TRBD1 might be the D (5 bases). Trimming stripped 0 bases from V and 5 bases from J, with 11 bases between. The CDR3 covers 15 residues. Germline V gene sequence: CDR1 LNHNV, CDR2 YYDKDF (reference sequence). The CDR3 spells CATSRDRLTDNEQFF. The DNA for the CDR3 is TGTGCCACCAGCAGAGATCGCCTGACAGACAATGAGCAGTTCTTC.

This rearrangement joins TRBV4-1 to TRBJ2-7, with 13 bases matching TRBD2. The germline CDR1 and CDR2 sequences are MGHRA and YSYEKL. Trimming at V came to 2 bases and at J to 7 bases, leaving 8 bases not matched to a gene. CDR3 size: 16 residues. CDR3 coding DNA: TGCGCCAGCAGCCAAAGACTAGCGGGGGGCCCCTTGGAGCAGTACTTC. This codes for CASSQRLAGGPLEQYF.

The gene calls are TRBV5-6 and TRBJ2-5; maybe TRBD1 (6 bases). The CDR3 totals 13 residues. V shed 4 bases and J shed 4 bases, with 11 bases lying between them. Germline V gives CDR1 SGHDT, CDR2 YYEEEE. For the CDR3, the DNA is TGTGCCAGCAGCATGACAGGTGGAGAGACCCAGTACTTC. Translated, it gives CASSMTGGETQYF. Based on the CDR3 plus reference TRBV5-6 and TRBJ2-5, the full variable domain is DAGVTQSPTHLIKTRGQQVTLRCSPKSGHDTVSWYQQALGQGPQFIFQYYEEEERQRGNFPDRFSGHQFPNYSSELNVNALLLGDSALYLCASSMTGGETQYFGPGTRLLVL.

In DNA form, the CDR3 reads TGTGCCGATGGGACAGGGAACTCACCCCTCCACTTT. This encodes CADGTGNSPLHF. V usage is TRBV2 and J usage is TRBJ1-6, with 9 bases matching TRBD1. The ends lost 11 bases at V and 10 bases at J; junction bases unmatched: 6. Germline loops: CDR1 SNHLY, CDR2 FYNNEI. The CDR3 totals 12 residues.